The 8 T cell receptor beta chains below were found in one sample sequenced in a study of cytotoxic CD8 clonotypes in ibrutinib-treated CLL (dated by TCRdb to 2020 to 2022). The library was made by the immunoSEQ multiplex PCR assay. TCRdb provides this immuneACCESS table in a form limited to in-frame rearrangements. Some clones are lacking; in checked studies, under half of them reflect an unresolved V gene, and why the rest are absent is not known. The sample includes approximately 57,000 clones, with 56% observed a single time. The top ten constitute just over 20% of the sample. Sample time point, as interpreted from the label and publication: roughly 23 months on ibrutinib. The material was PBMCs, obtained after 24 months of ibrutinib treatment. The receptors stem from a human donor with chronic lymphocytic leukemia.

This clone was seen ten or more times. The chain links TRBV6-1 to TRBJ1-2; weak D call: TRBD1 (5 bases). Trimming removed 1 base at V and 5 bases at J, with 14 bases between. The CDR3 length is 15 residues. Germline CDR1 MNHNS, CDR2 SASEGT. The CDR3: CASSEGQGPSYGYTF. In nucleotides, the CDR3 is TGTGCCAGCAGTGAAGGCCAGGGCCCATCTTATGGCTACACCTTC.

A few counts support this clone. J is TRBJ2-7 and V is TRBV27, with 7 bases matching TRBD2. After removal of 5 bases from V and 0 bases from J, the junction contained 4 bases not matched to a gene. Looked up from germline, CDR1 is MNHEY and CDR2 is SMNVEV (reference sequence). CDR3 length: 14 amino acids. CDR3 protein: CASSIAGSSYEQYF. CDR3 DNA sequence: TGTGCCAGCAGTATAGCGGGTAGCTCCTACGAGCAGTACTTC.

This clone appeared a single time. This chain connects TRBV7-6 to TRBJ1-1; possible D gene TRBD1, 6 bases. CDR1 and CDR2 (germline): SGHVS, FNYEAQ. The V gene lost 1 base and the J gene lost 1 base, with 10 bases spanning the gap. The CDR3 is made up of 15 amino acids. CDR3 sequence (DNA): TGTGCCAGCAGCTTAGTAACAGGGTCGAACACTGAAGCTTTCTTT. This translates into CASSLVTGSNTEAFF. Based on the CDR3 plus reference TRBV7-6 and TRBJ1-1, the full variable domain is GAGVSQSPRYKVTKRGQDVALRCDPISGHVSLYWYRQALGQGPEFLTYFNYEAQQDKSGLPNDRFSAERPEGSISTLTIQRTEQRDSAMYRCASSLVTGSNTEAFFGQGTRLTVV.

The V and J genes are TRBV27 and TRBJ2-3, with D tentatively TRBD1 or TRBD2 (6 bases each). The CDR3 extends over 14 amino acids. Looked up from germline, CDR1 is MNHEY and CDR2 is SMNVEV (reference sequence). Trimming removed 6 bases at V and 6 bases at J, with 16 bases between. The CDR3 bases are TGTGCCAGCAGCCCTGTAAGGGGGGCCGATACGCAGTATTTT. Translation gives CASSPVRGADTQYF.

This chain connects TRBV5-1 to TRBJ2-3; the D gene is possibly TRBD1 (6 bases). Germline V gene data show CDR1 as SGHRS and CDR2 as YFSETQ. CDR3 length: 15 residues. Trimming stripped 1 base from V and 2 bases from J, with 11 bases between. The CDR3 DNA is TGCGCCAGCAGCTTGCAGGGGATCTACACAGATACGCAGTATTTT. It encodes CASSLQGIYTDTQYF.

This clone turned up a few times. This chain joins TRBV11-2 and TRBJ2-1; D call uncertain. CDR1 is SGHAT, CDR2 FQNNGV, per germline. The CDR3 contains 14 residues. The V end was cut by 1 base, the J end by 2 bases, with 6 bases between. The chain's CDR3 is CASSLGATYNEQFF. CDR3 in DNA: TGTGCCAGCAGCTTAGGGGCAACCTACAATGAGCAGTTCTTC.

This clone was observed a few times. The chain uses TRBV10-3 and TRBJ1-5, with D unresolved. Trimming stripped 5 bases from V and 9 bases from J, with 14 bases between. The CDR3 totals 13 residues. Germline V gives CDR1 ENHRY, CDR2 SYGVKD. The CDR3 DNA follows: TGTGCCATCAGTACCGCGTCAGATCTGCCCCAGCATTTT. As protein: CAISTASDLPQHF.

V is TRBV18 and J is TRBJ2-7; D possibly corresponds to TRBD2 (6 bases). Germline V gives CDR1 KGHSH, CDR2 LQKENI. Trimming took 6 bases from V and 0 from J, leaving 12 bases between them. There are 14 residues in the CDR3. CDR3 sequence (DNA): TGTGCCAGCTCCCCTGGGAGGCTCTCCTACGAGCAGTACTTC. Translation gives CASSPGRLSYEQYF.